One and the same sample provided the 21 T cell receptor beta chains below, sequenced in a study of T cells expressing NK-cell markers. Using the 5' RACE reads, TCRdb records one entry per CDR3 protein without DNA. In total, the table holds roughly 120,000 distinct CDR3 sequences. Sequencing input: blood T cells: a sorted CD56 or NKG2C T cell subset, CD4+ or CD8+ T cells, or bulk PBMC T cells (not recorded which). These receptor sequences come from a woman between 18 and 75 years old in good health.

The chain has TRBV20-1 and TRBJ2-7. The CDR3 contains 13 residues. Germline CDR1 and CDR2: DFQATT and SNEGSKA (reference sequence). This CDR3 is CSASHVVPYEQYF.

The genes are TRBV28 and TRBJ2-5; the TCRdb call, TRBD1, lacks DNA for checking. Germline CDR1 and CDR2: MDHEN and SYDVKM. The CDR3 extends over 15 amino acids. The CDR3 spells CASSLYVGGLGTQYF.

This CDR3 is CASSSAEWNSPLHF. The chain joins TRBV6-5 to TRBJ1-6. Germline values: CDR1 MNHEY, CDR2 SVGAGI. The CDR3 spans 14 residues.

The chain has TRBV5-6 and TRBJ1-1. Per germline, CDR1 SGHDT and CDR2 YYEEEE. The CDR3 contains 15 residues. CDR3 sequence reads: CASSLESGLSSEAFF.

Here the CDR3 reads CASSYADRGAEKLFF. The chain recombines TRBV6-2 or TRBV6-3 with TRBJ1-4; TCRdb reports TRBD1, a call that lacks DNA to check it against. The length of the CDR3 is 15 residues. Germline CDR1 reads MNHEY; CDR2 reads SVGEGT.

The chain combines TRBV5-1 with TRBJ2-7; there is no DNA to check the TCRdb D call of TRBD1. The CDR3 sequence is 15 residues long. Germline CDR1 and CDR2: SGHRS and YFSETQ. This chain's CDR3 is CASSLEGQGSYEQYF.

The chain carries TRBV21-1 and TRBJ1-6. TRBV21-1 is labeled a pseudogene. The CDR3 extends over 15 amino acids. The CDR3 is CASSARLLRNSPLHF.

The chain uses TRBV12-3 or TRBV12-4 and TRBJ1-5; checking the TCRdb D call of TRBD1 is not possible without DNA. There are 14 residues in the CDR3. The CDR3 region is CASSLTELNQPQHF.

Here the CDR3 reads CASSLDAGGLYNEQFF. The chain carries TRBV5-1 and TRBJ2-1; lacking DNA, the TRBD2 call made by TCRdb goes unchecked. From germline, CDR1 is SGHRS and CDR2 YFSETQ. CDR3 length: 16 amino acids.

V usage is TRBV20-1 and J usage is TRBJ2-7; no DNA is available, so the TRBD2 call from TCRdb remains unchecked. Germline CDR1 DFQATT, CDR2 SNEGSKA (reference sequence). The CDR3 length is 12 residues. The CDR3 is CSAPDFSYEQCF.

This chain connects TRBV19 to TRBJ2-3; without DNA, the TCRdb call of TRBD1 cannot be checked. Germline V CDR1 and CDR2: LNHDA, SQIVND (reference sequence). The CDR3 sequence is 15 residues long. CDR3 sequence reads: CASSTPRLGVDTQYF. Together with reference TRBV19 and TRBJ2-3, the CDR3 gives the full variable domain: DGGITQSPKYLFRKEGQNVTLSCEQNLNHDAMYWYRQDPGQGLRLIYYSQIVNDFQKGDIAEGYSVSREKKESFPLTVTSAQKNPTAFYLCASSTPRLGVDTQYFGPGTRLTVL.

The chain is built from TRBV7-9 and TRBJ2-5; TCRdb's D call, TRBD1, is unchecked because there is no DNA. The CDR3 sequence is 15 residues long. Germline assignment: CDR1 SEHNR and CDR2 FQNEAQ (reference sequence). CDR3 sequence reads: CASSRTRGPQETQYF. The complete variable domain, with remaining parts taken from reference TRBV7-9 and TRBJ2-5, reads DTGVSQNPRHKITKRGQNVTFRCDPISEHNRLYWYRQTLGQGPEFLTYFQNEAQLEKSRLLSDRFSAERPKGSFSTLEIQRTEQGDSAMYLCASSRTRGPQETQYFGPGTRLLVL.

The rearrangement uses TRBV5-1 and TRBJ2-3; TCRdb lists TRBD2, though no DNA is available to test this call. In germline, CDR1 is SGHRS, CDR2 YFSETQ. This CDR3 spans 15 amino acids. This chain's CDR3 is CASKELASLTDTQYF.

The rearrangement links TRBV3-1 to TRBJ1-1. This CDR3 comprises 16 residues. Germline V lookup: CDR1 LGHDT, CDR2 YNNKEL (reference sequence). The CDR3: CASSQGGSVLNTEAFF.

The CDR3 sequence: CASSLGGVPGYGYTF. The J gene is TRBJ1-2, the V gene TRBV13; the D gene TCRdb calls, TRBD1, cannot be checked with no DNA. The germline V gene encodes CDR1 PRHDT and CDR2 FYEKMQ (reference sequence). The CDR3 has 15 amino acids. Full variable domain (missing parts from reference TRBV13 and TRBJ1-2): AAGVIQSPRHLIKEKRETATLKCYPIPRHDTVYWYQQGPGQDPQFLISFYEKMQSDKGSIPDRFSAQQFSDYHSELNMSSLELGDSALYFCASSLGGVPGYGYTFGSGTRLTVV.

The rearrangement joins TRBV12-3 or TRBV12-4 to TRBJ1-5; absent DNA, TCRdb's TRBD1 call cannot be checked. The CDR3 covers 15 residues. The chain's CDR3 is CASSLQGFGNQPQHF.

The chain employs TRBV19 and TRBJ2-7; the TCRdb D gene call, TRBD2, has no DNA to confirm it. The germline V gene has CDR1 LNHDA and CDR2 SQIVND (reference sequence). This CDR3 is built from 16 residues. The CDR3 reads CASSVLAGGKGHEQYF.

The genes are TRBV27 and TRBJ1-2; absent DNA, TCRdb's TRBD1 call cannot be checked. The germline CDR1 and CDR2 sequences are MNHEY and SMNVEV (reference sequence). The CDR3 has 15 amino acids. CDR3: CASSPRTGEIYGYTF.

The chain employs TRBV5-1 and TRBJ2-1; the TRBD1 assignment by TCRdb is unverifiable without DNA. The CDR3 covers 14 residues. Germline V gene sequence: CDR1 SGHRS, CDR2 YFSETQ. The chain's CDR3 is CASSQGVFNNEQFF.

The V call is TRBV29-1, the J call TRBJ1-2; TCRdb selects TRBD1, and the lack of DNA leaves this call unchecked. Germline lookup yields CDR1 SQVTM and CDR2 ANQGSEA. This CDR3 contains 13 residues. The CDR3 sequence: CSARDRLNYGYTF.

This sequence joins TRBV19 and TRBJ2-3. Germline V gene sequence: CDR1 LNHDA, CDR2 SQIVND (reference sequence). The CDR3 sequence is 12 residues long. This chain's CDR3 is CASSMGTDTQYF.